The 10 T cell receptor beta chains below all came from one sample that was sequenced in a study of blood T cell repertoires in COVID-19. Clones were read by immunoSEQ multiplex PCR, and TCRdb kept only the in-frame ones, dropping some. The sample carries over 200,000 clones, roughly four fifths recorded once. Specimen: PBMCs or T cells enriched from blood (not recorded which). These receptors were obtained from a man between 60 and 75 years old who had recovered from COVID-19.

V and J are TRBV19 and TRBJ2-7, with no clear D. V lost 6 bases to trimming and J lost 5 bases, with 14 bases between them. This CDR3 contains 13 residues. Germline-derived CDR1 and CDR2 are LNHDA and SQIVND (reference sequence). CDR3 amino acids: CASREAGYHEQYF. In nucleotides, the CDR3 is TGTGCCAGTAGGGAAGCAGGTTACCACGAGCAGTACTTC.

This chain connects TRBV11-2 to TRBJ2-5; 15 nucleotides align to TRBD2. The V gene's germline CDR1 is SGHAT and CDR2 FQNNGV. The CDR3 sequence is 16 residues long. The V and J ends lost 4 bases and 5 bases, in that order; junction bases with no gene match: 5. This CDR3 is CASSSRTSGGAETQYF. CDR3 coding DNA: TGTGCCAGCAGCTCCAGGACTAGCGGGGGGGCGGAGACCCAGTACTTC.

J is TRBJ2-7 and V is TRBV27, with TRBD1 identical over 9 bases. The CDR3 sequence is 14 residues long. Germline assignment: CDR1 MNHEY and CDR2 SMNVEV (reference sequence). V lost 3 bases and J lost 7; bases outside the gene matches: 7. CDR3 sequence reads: CASSLAQGAREQYF. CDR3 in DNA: TGTGCCAGCAGTTTGGCACAGGGGGCGCGAGAGCAGTACTTC.

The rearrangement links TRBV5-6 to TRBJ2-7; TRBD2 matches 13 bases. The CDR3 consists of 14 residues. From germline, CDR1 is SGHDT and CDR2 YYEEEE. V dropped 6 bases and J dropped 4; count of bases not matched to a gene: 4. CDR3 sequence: CASTGTSGIYEQYF. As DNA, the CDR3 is TGTGCCAGCACCGGGACTAGCGGGATTTACGAGCAGTACTTC.

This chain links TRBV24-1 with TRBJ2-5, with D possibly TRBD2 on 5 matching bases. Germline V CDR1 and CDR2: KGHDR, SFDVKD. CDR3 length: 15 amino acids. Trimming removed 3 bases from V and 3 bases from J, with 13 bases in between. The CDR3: CATSDRTGLEETQYF. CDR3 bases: TGTGCCACCAGTGATCGCACGGGGTTGGAAGAGACCCAGTACTTC.

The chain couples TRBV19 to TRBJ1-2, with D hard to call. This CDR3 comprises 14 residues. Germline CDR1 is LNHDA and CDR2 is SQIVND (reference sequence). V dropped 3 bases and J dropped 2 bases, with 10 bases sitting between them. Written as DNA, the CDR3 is TGTGCCAGTAGTATCGGTAACAGAAACTATGGCTACACCTTC. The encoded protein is CASSIGNRNYGYTF.

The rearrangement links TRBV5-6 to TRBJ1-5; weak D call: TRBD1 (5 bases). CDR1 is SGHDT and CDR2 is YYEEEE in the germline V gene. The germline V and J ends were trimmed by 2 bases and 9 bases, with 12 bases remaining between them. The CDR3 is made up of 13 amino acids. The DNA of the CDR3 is TGTGCCAGCAGCTTCGGGTCCGGGGGGCCCCAGCATTTT. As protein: CASSFGSGGPQHF.

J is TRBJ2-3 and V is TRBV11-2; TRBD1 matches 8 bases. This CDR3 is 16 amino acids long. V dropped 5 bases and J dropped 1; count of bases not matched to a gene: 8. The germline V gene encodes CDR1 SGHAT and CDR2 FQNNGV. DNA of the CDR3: TGTGCCAGCAGCCGACGGACAGGGACGGGCACAGATACGCAGTATTTT. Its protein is CASSRRTGTGTDTQYF.

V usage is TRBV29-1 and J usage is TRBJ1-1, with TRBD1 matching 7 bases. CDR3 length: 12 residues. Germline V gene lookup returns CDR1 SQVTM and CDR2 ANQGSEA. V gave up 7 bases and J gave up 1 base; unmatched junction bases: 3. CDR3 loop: CSGRQGNTEAFF. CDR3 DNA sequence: TGCAGCGGAAGACAGGGGAACACTGAAGCTTTCTTT.

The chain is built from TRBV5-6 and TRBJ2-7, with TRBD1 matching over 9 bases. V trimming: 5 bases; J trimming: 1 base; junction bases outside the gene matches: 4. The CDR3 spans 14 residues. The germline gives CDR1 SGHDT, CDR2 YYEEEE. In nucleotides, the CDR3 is TGTGCCAGCAGGGCGACAGGGGGTTCCTACGAGCAGTACTTC. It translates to CASRATGGSYEQYF.